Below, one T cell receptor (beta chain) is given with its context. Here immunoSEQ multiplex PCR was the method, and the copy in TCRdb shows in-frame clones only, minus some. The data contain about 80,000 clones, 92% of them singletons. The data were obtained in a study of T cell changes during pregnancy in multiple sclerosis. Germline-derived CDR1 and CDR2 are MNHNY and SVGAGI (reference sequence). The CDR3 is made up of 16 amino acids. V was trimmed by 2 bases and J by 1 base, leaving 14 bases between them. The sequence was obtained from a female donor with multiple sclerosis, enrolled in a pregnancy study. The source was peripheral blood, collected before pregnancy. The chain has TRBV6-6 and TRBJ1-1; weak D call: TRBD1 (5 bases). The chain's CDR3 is CASSYPGEFSNTEAFF. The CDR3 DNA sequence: TGTGCCAGCAGTTACCCGGGGGAATTCTCGAACACTGAAGCTTTCTTT.